This TCR beta chain was identified during a study of T cell changes during pregnancy in multiple sclerosis. Assay used: immunoSEQ multiplex PCR; TCRdb lists only in-frame clones, some missing. This table has around 80,000 clones, 90% to 95% appearing once. There are 20 residues in the CDR3. CDR1 and CDR2 from the germline V gene are MNHNS and SASEGT. The V end was cut by 2 bases, the J end by 1 base, with 21 bases between. The sample in question was peripheral blood, obtained before pregnancy. The receptor was isolated from a female donor with multiple sclerosis, enrolled in a pregnancy study. The chain links TRBV6-1 to TRBJ2-6; D perhaps matches TRBD2 (6 bases). CDR3 DNA: TGTGCCAGCAGTGAAATCGGAGGGCTTGGAACCCAATCTGGGGCCAACGTCCTGACTTTC. This sequence encodes CASSEIGGLGTQSGANVLTF.